This T cell receptor (beta chain) was sequenced for a study of coeliac disease. At the level of the study: Without high-resolution HLA typing, biased TRBV7-2 usage was examined as a proof of principle.

Using immunoSEQ multiplex PCR, the repertoire was profiled, and TCRdb retains in-frame clones only, with some absent. This repertoire shows a few thousand clones, less than 70% found once; its top ten account for about 14%. To note about this clone: Its antigen remains unknown.

Notes on the study in general: Control samples showed higher TRB and TRG clonality than intraepithelial and lamina propria samples in active celiac disease.

The ends lost 4 bases at V and 5 bases at J; junction bases unmatched: 7. This CDR3 region has 14 residues. Looked up from germline, CDR1 is SQVTM and CDR2 is ANQGSEA. Sequencing input: intraepithelial lymphocytes from the gut. V and J are TRBV29-1 and TRBJ2-3; TRBD2 matches at 9 bases. This clonotype was sampled from a woman in her late teens or twenties with active celiac disease. The chain's CDR3 is CSVVGRGGGDTQYF. CDR3 DNA sequence: TGCAGCGTTGTCGGGCGGGGGGGTGGAGATACGCAGTATTTT.